This TCR beta chain derives from a study of T cells in Graves' hyperthyroidism and ophthalmopathy (dated 2019 in TCRdb). Context from the whole study: Peripheral blood was sampled at the time of initial diagnosis, prior to any treatment. TCR V-J signatures able to tell the groups apart were searched for in a discovery cohort of 90 to 100 patients, of whom over 40 had Graves' ophthalmopathy and about 55 had stable Graves' hyperthyroidism. Prospective prediction of ophthalmopathy was tested in an independent validation cohort consisting of roughly 20 hyperthyroidism patients and 15 to 17 patients who later progressed to ophthalmopathy. For training and testing, the roughly 100 patients in the discovery cohort were randomly divided in a 7:3 ratio. In about 6 Graves' hyperthyroidism patients, the study also compared T-cell repertoires from thyroid tissue with T-cell repertoires from blood. After blood sampling, hyperthyroidism patients were treated with methimazole at a starting dose of 30 mg daily, and ophthalmopathy patients were treated with high-dose intravenous methylprednisolone. According to the paper, TCR Vbeta CDR3 sequencing was carried out on some 130 peripheral blood samples, which came from 40 to 45 ophthalmopathy, 75 to 80 hyperthyroidism and roughly 17 progressor patients.

Compared with germline, V lacks 6 bases and J lacks 4 bases; bases without a gene match: 5. Including the terminal cysteine and phenylalanine, the CDR3 comprises 14 residues. Of the read, only the CDR3 DNA is kept; its 42 bases are in frame from base 1. CDR1 MNHEY and CDR2 SVGEGT were looked up in the germline V gene. The hyperthyroidism patients were between 18 and 65 years old and newly diagnosed, with a disease duration of less than 2 months. Patients with uncontrolled infections, other autoimmune diseases, pregnancy or lactation were excluded. Diagnoses relied on clinical symptoms, serum thyroxine and TRAb, thyroid ultrasound and orbital computed tomography. For progressor patients, blood was drawn at the first diagnosis of hyperthyroidism, before any ophthalmopathy symptoms had appeared. Ficoll-Paque density gradient centrifugation was used to isolate PBMCs from approximately 10 ml of fresh peripheral blood. Progressor patients were defined as those initially diagnosed with Graves' hyperthyroidism in whom ophthalmopathy developed during follow-up. Total RNA was extracted using Trizol reagent, and RNA quality was assessed on an Agilent 2100 Bioanalyzer.

At least ten counts were recorded for this clonotype. Which antigen it targets is not known. No clone much larger than this one lies a single base away; base qualities are absent. Here is what the overall study found, with its caveats: A 13 V-J signature model separated ophthalmopathy from stable hyperthyroidism, with about 90% sensitivity and 81.08% specificity in cross-validation and 80%/75% in testing. No statistical method was used to fix the sample size in advance, and group allocation was not hidden from the investigators. Most expanded thyroid clonotypes (frequency above 0.001) were also detected in blood, a finding suggesting that blood repertoires may reflect thyroid immune responses. In validation, the model predicted progression to ophthalmopathy a median of approximately 6.3 months before onset, with 70% to 71% sensitivity and roughly 72% specificity.

The TCR beta CDR3 regions were amplified from RNA transcripts. The first round of RT-PCR for the TCR CDR3 was performed with the HTBI primer set and the Qiagen OneStep RT-PCR kit. Libraries were constructed in a second round of multiplex PCR, after which size selection and purification were carried out. Paired-end sequencing of the libraries was performed with 100 bp reads on an Illumina HiSeq2000. On the study's bioinformatics: SOAPnuke was used to process the raw data, throwing out any read that contained adapters or uncalled bases, had a mean Phred below 15, or lacked an exact constant-primer or identifier match. High-quality paired reads were merged with COPE v1.2.5, and unique nucleotide sequences were defined as clonotypes. MiTCR v1.1 was used to align the clonotypes against IMGT TRBV, TRBD and TRBJ reference segments. Only V-J combinations with frequency above 0.0001, covering about 99% of repertoires, were analysed. A TCS score was defined as the ratio between F50 (clonal expansion) and ExV (chaos), using BLOSUM62-based TCRdist between CDR3 peptides within each V-J. Welch's t-statistics and random forest reduced 500 to 550 V-J features to roughly 13, which were used in a naive Bayes classifier (R e1071). In TCRdb, the public reads were trimmed at Q25 with fastp and aligned with MiXCR, with productive beta chains retained. All rows with the same CDR3 protein become a single entry with the most common DNA and genes. The V and J calls and clone size come from TCRdb's table, not from the authors' own analysis. In all, the sample holds 250,000 to 300,000 distinct CDR3 sequences, and 13% to 15% of those were seen once. The ten largest clones capture about an eighth of the sample.

This receptor chain uses TRBV6-2 or TRBV6-3 and TRBJ2-2, with TRBD1 matching 7 junction bases. The specimen was blood. The sequence was collected from a woman between 40 and 55 years old with Graves' hyperthyroidism that later progressed to Graves' ophthalmopathy. The CDR3 reads CASSPGQATGELFF. At the DNA level, the sequence is TGTGCCAGCAGCCCCGGACAGGCCACCGGGGAGCTGTTTTTT.